Listed below are T cell receptor beta chains from one sample, sequenced in a study of blood T cell repertoires in COVID-19. Here immunoSEQ multiplex PCR was the method, and the copy in TCRdb shows in-frame clones only, minus some. The sample yields 95,000 to 150,000 clones, approximately 87% seen once. The sequencing input was peripheral blood. These receptors all stem from a woman in her sixties or seventies with acute or convalescent COVID-19. CDR3s include the opening cysteine and the closing phenylalanine or tryptophan. Fields, in order: D gene, V gene, J gene, CDR3 length, clone size, CDR3 protein, CDR3 DNA. A D gene is named only where the DNA matches it firmly. Size values are once, few and many counts, or a class for expanded clones, and some rows have none.

d_call: .; v_call: TRBV11-2; j_call: TRBJ1-5; cdr3_length: 14; clone_size: .; cdr3_aa: CASSLAPGRQPQHF; cdr3_nt: TGTGCCAGCAGCTTAGCCCCGGGTAGGCAGCCCCAGCATTTT
d_call: .; v_call: TRBV7-9; j_call: TRBJ2-1; cdr3_length: 16; clone_size: .; cdr3_aa: CASSPPGSSGYSEQFF; cdr3_nt: TGTGCCAGCAGCCCCCCAGGGAGTAGCGGTTACAGTGAGCAGTTCTTC
d_call: .; v_call: TRBV28; j_call: TRBJ2-3; cdr3_length: 15; clone_size: .; cdr3_aa: CASSLAGASTDTQYF; cdr3_nt: TGTGCCAGCAGTTTAGCGGGGGCGAGCACAGATACGCAGTATTTT
d_call: TRBD1; v_call: TRBV7-9; j_call: TRBJ2-7; cdr3_length: 12; clone_size: .; cdr3_aa: CASSETGDEQYF; cdr3_nt: TGTGCCAGCAGCGAGACAGGGGACGAGCAGTACTTC
d_call: .; v_call: TRBV3-1/TRBV3-2; j_call: TRBJ2-4; cdr3_length: 16; clone_size: .; cdr3_aa: CASSQEPASGFDIQYF; cdr3_nt: TGTGCCAGCAGCCAAGAGCCGGCCTCGGGTTTTGACATTCAGTACTTC
d_call: .; v_call: TRBV19; j_call: TRBJ1-6; cdr3_length: 15; clone_size: .; cdr3_aa: CASSISGGTGSPLHF; cdr3_nt: TGTGCCAGTAGTATCTCGGGGGGCACTGGGTCACCCCTCCACTTT
d_call: TRBD2; v_call: TRBV11-3; j_call: TRBJ2-1; cdr3_length: 15; clone_size: .; cdr3_aa: CASSPRQAGGNEQFF; cdr3_nt: TGTGCCAGCAGCCCCCGACAGGCGGGGGGCAATGAGCAGTTCTTC
d_call: TRBD1; v_call: TRBV6-6; j_call: TRBJ1-5; cdr3_length: 16; clone_size: .; cdr3_aa: CASSYRTGEGNQPQHF; cdr3_nt: TGTGCCAGCAGTTACAGGACAGGGGAGGGCAATCAGCCCCAGCATTTT
d_call: .; v_call: TRBV30; j_call: TRBJ2-7; cdr3_length: 13; clone_size: .; cdr3_aa: CAWSWRRSYEQYF; cdr3_nt: TGTGCCTGGAGTTGGCGGAGGTCCTACGAGCAGTACTTC
d_call: .; v_call: TRBV9; j_call: TRBJ2-1; cdr3_length: 15; clone_size: .; cdr3_aa: CASSPNPGVPGEQFF; cdr3_nt: TGTGCCAGCAGCCCCAATCCCGGGGTCCCCGGGGAGCAGTTCTTC
d_call: TRBD1; v_call: TRBV10-2; j_call: TRBJ2-4; cdr3_length: 15; clone_size: .; cdr3_aa: CASSEGTGSKNIQYF; cdr3_nt: TGCGCCAGCAGTGAAGGGACAGGGTCCAAAAACATTCAGTACTTC
d_call: .; v_call: TRBV5-6; j_call: TRBJ1-3; cdr3_length: 15; clone_size: .; cdr3_aa: CASSLRAGTRNTIYF; cdr3_nt: TGTGCCAGCAGCCTGAGGGCCGGAACCCGAAACACCATATATTTT
d_call: TRBD2; v_call: TRBV28; j_call: TRBJ2-4; cdr3_length: 15; clone_size: once; cdr3_aa: CASSSSGGAKNIQYF; cdr3_nt: TGTGCCAGCAGCTCTAGCGGGGGAGCCAAAAACATTCAGTACTTC
d_call: .; v_call: TRBV9; j_call: TRBJ2-7; cdr3_length: 12; clone_size: .; cdr3_aa: CASSDPQGEQYF; cdr3_nt: TGTGCCAGCAGCGACCCTCAGGGCGAGCAGTACTTC
d_call: TRBD1; v_call: TRBV28; j_call: TRBJ2-2; cdr3_length: 15; clone_size: .; cdr3_aa: CASSLRGRRTGELFF; cdr3_nt: TGTGCCAGCAGTTTAAGGGGGCGACGGACCGGGGAGCTGTTTTTT
d_call: TRBD1; v_call: TRBV9; j_call: TRBJ2-1; cdr3_length: 14; clone_size: .; cdr3_aa: CASTPSGTVKEQFF; cdr3_nt: TGTGCCAGCACCCCTTCCGGGACAGTCAAAGAGCAGTTCTTC
d_call: TRBD1; v_call: TRBV7-2; j_call: TRBJ2-2; cdr3_length: 16; clone_size: .; cdr3_aa: CASSLATGVRWGELFF; cdr3_nt: TGTGCCAGCAGCTTAGCGACAGGGGTCCGATGGGGGGAGCTGTTTTTT
d_call: TRBD1; v_call: TRBV5-6; j_call: TRBJ1-1; cdr3_length: 14; clone_size: .; cdr3_aa: CASSLEYRGQDAFF; cdr3_nt: TGTGCCAGCAGCTTGGAGTACAGGGGGCAAGATGCTTTCTTT
d_call: .; v_call: TRBV11-2; j_call: TRBJ2-7; cdr3_length: 16; clone_size: many; cdr3_aa: CASSLSGTLSSYEQYF; cdr3_nt: TGTGCCAGCAGCTTATCCGGGACACTCAGCTCCTACGAGCAGTACTTC
d_call: TRBD1; v_call: TRBV7-2; j_call: TRBJ1-1; cdr3_length: 13; clone_size: .; cdr3_aa: CASSPGDRSKAFF; cdr3_nt: TGTGCCAGCAGCCCCGGGGACAGATCAAAAGCTTTCTTT
d_call: TRBD1; v_call: TRBV5-1; j_call: TRBJ2-5; cdr3_length: 14; clone_size: .; cdr3_aa: CASSSGQIQETQYF; cdr3_nt: TGCGCCAGCAGCTCGGGACAGATTCAAGAGACCCAGTACTTC
d_call: .; v_call: TRBV7-2; j_call: TRBJ1-2; cdr3_length: 15; clone_size: few; cdr3_aa: CASSFPERQVYGYTF; cdr3_nt: TGTGCCAGCAGCTTCCCTGAGAGACAGGTCTATGGCTACACCTTC
d_call: TRBD1; v_call: TRBV7-6; j_call: TRBJ2-5; cdr3_length: 14; clone_size: .; cdr3_aa: CASSSSGGGETQYF; cdr3_nt: TGTGCCAGCAGCTCCTCAGGGGGTGGGGAGACCCAGTACTTC
d_call: .; v_call: TRBV4-1; j_call: TRBJ2-1; cdr3_length: 13; clone_size: .; cdr3_aa: CASSSRQENEQFF; cdr3_nt: TGCGCCAGCAGCTCTAGACAGGAAAATGAGCAGTTCTTC
d_call: .; v_call: TRBV5-5; j_call: TRBJ1-2; cdr3_length: 16; clone_size: .; cdr3_aa: CASSFSPWDTNYGYTF; cdr3_nt: TGTGCCAGCAGCTTTTCGCCCTGGGACACGAACTATGGCTACACCTTC
d_call: .; v_call: TRBV20-1; j_call: TRBJ2-5; cdr3_length: 11; clone_size: .; cdr3_aa: CSARTDGAQYF; cdr3_nt: TGCAGTGCTAGGACGGACGGGGCCCAGTACTTC
d_call: TRBD2; v_call: TRBV9; j_call: TRBJ2-7; cdr3_length: 16; clone_size: .; cdr3_aa: CASSLTAGGIPYEQYF; cdr3_nt: TGTGCCAGCAGCTTGACGGCGGGGGGGATCCCCTACGAGCAGTACTTC
d_call: .; v_call: TRBV18; j_call: TRBJ2-1; cdr3_length: 13; clone_size: .; cdr3_aa: CASSPRLDNEQFF; cdr3_nt: TGTGCCAGCTCACCGCGACTAGACAATGAGCAGTTCTTC
d_call: .; v_call: TRBV28; j_call: TRBJ1-2; cdr3_length: 15; clone_size: .; cdr3_aa: CASTMSPGQGYGYTF; cdr3_nt: TGTGCCAGCACTATGTCTCCAGGGCAGGGGTATGGCTACACCTTC
d_call: TRBD1; v_call: TRBV3-1/TRBV3-2; j_call: TRBJ2-1; cdr3_length: 15; clone_size: .; cdr3_aa: CASMESGTGEDEQFF; cdr3_nt: TGTGCCAGCATGGAATCCGGGACAGGGGAAGATGAGCAGTTCTTC
d_call: TRBD1; v_call: TRBV6-5; j_call: TRBJ1-2; cdr3_length: 15; clone_size: .; cdr3_aa: CASSYTDRGDYGYTF; cdr3_nt: TGTGCCAGCAGTTATACTGACAGGGGCGACTATGGCTACACCTTC
d_call: TRBD1; v_call: TRBV5-1; j_call: TRBJ1-2; cdr3_length: 14; clone_size: .; cdr3_aa: CASSLGDSNYGYTF; cdr3_nt: TGCGCCAGCAGCTTGGGGGACAGTAACTATGGCTACACCTTC
d_call: TRBD1; v_call: TRBV29-1; j_call: TRBJ2-3; cdr3_length: 13; clone_size: .; cdr3_aa: CSVDWTGGDTQYF; cdr3_nt: TGCAGCGTTGACTGGACAGGGGGAGATACGCAGTATTTT
d_call: TRBD1; v_call: TRBV5-1; j_call: TRBJ1-2; cdr3_length: 14; clone_size: .; cdr3_aa: CASSLEGADYGYTF; cdr3_nt: TGCGCCAGCAGCTTGGAGGGGGCAGACTATGGCTACACCTTC
d_call: .; v_call: TRBV2; j_call: TRBJ1-2; cdr3_length: 14; clone_size: .; cdr3_aa: CASSDGDGAYGYTF; cdr3_nt: TGTGCCAGCAGTGACGGGGATGGTGCCTATGGCTACACCTTC
d_call: TRBD1; v_call: TRBV12-5; j_call: TRBJ1-5; cdr3_length: 18; clone_size: .; cdr3_aa: CASGFPWTGPRGNQPQHF; cdr3_nt: TGTGCTAGTGGTTTCCCCTGGACAGGACCGAGGGGCAATCAGCCCCAGCATTTT
d_call: .; v_call: TRBV9; j_call: TRBJ1-5; cdr3_length: 15; clone_size: .; cdr3_aa: CASSVEGGVGQPQHF; cdr3_nt: TGTGCCAGCAGCGTAGAGGGGGGGGTCGGTCAGCCCCAGCATTTT
d_call: .; v_call: TRBV11-3; j_call: TRBJ2-2; cdr3_length: 15; clone_size: .; cdr3_aa: CASSLSGGVTGELFF; cdr3_nt: TGTGCCAGCAGCTTATCCGGGGGAGTAACCGGGGAGCTGTTTTTT
d_call: .; v_call: TRBV19; j_call: TRBJ2-2; cdr3_length: 13; clone_size: .; cdr3_aa: CASNQANTGELFF; cdr3_nt: TGTGCCAGTAACCAGGCGAACACCGGGGAGCTGTTTTTT
d_call: .; v_call: TRBV7-3; j_call: TRBJ1-2; cdr3_length: 15; clone_size: .; cdr3_aa: CASSPQAELGYGYTF; cdr3_nt: TGTGCCAGCAGTCCGCAGGCCGAGCTGGGCTATGGCTACACCTTC
d_call: .; v_call: TRBV7-9; j_call: TRBJ1-1; cdr3_length: 14; clone_size: .; cdr3_aa: CASSLKGLNTEAFF; cdr3_nt: TGTGCCAGCAGCTTAAAGGGGCTGAACACTGAAGCTTTCTTT
d_call: .; v_call: TRBV12-5; j_call: TRBJ2-7; cdr3_length: 15; clone_size: .; cdr3_aa: CASGYRRGNSYEQYF; cdr3_nt: TGTGCTAGTGGTTATCGTCGGGGGAACTCCTACGAGCAGTACTTC